The 20 T cell receptor beta chains listed next were all sequenced from one sample in a study of early T cells in non-severe SARS-CoV-2 infection. One entry per CDR3 protein results from TCRdb running MiXCR on the 5' RACE reads. The repertoire includes 55,000 to 75,000 distinct CDR3 sequences, about 7.7% of them detected once, and about 3.4% sits in the top ten. Sequencing used whole blood. These receptors came from an adult who was a healthcare worker with PCR-confirmed SARS-CoV-2 infection or an uninfected control (not recorded which).

This clonotype showed up many times. The chain recombines TRBV5-1 with TRBJ2-7; D not certain. Per germline, CDR1 SGHRS and CDR2 YFSETQ. Trimming stripped 4 bases from V and 3 bases from J, with 14 bases between. The CDR3 has 14 amino acids. The CDR3, as DNA: TGCGCCAGCAGCCCCTCGGGCTCCGACTACGAGCAGTACTTC. Its protein product is CASSPSGSDYEQYF.

The chain links TRBV6-5 to TRBJ1-5, with a weak D call TRBD1 (6 bases). The germline V gene has CDR1 MNHEY and CDR2 SVGAGI. The CDR3 runs 17 residues. V lost 0 bases, J lost 5 bases, and 17 bases lay in between. The DNA for the CDR3 is TGTGCCAGCAGTTACTCGACAGTACAGGGTGGGGATCAGCCCCAGCATTTT. It codes for CASSYSTVQGGDQPQHF.

This clonotype was detected ten times or more. The rearrangement uses TRBV20-1 and TRBJ1-1, with a tentative D call TRBD1 (5 bases). The CDR3 is 13 amino acids. CDR1 is DFQATT, CDR2 SNEGSKA, per germline (reference sequence). V was cut by 6 bases and J by 11 bases, with 22 bases left in between. Written as DNA, the CDR3 is TGCAGTGCCCGACAGAGGAACACTGAAGTGGCTTTCTTT. Residues: CSARQRNTEVAFF.

This clonotype appeared many times. This sequence joins TRBV7-8 and TRBJ2-1; TRBD2 matches 13 bases. CDR1 and CDR2 (germline): SGHVS, FQNEAQ. The CDR3 length is 16 residues. J lost 5 bases, V lost 5 bases, and 6 bases had no gene match. The DNA of the CDR3 is TGTGCCAGCAGCCCGAAACTAGCGGGAGGGCACAATGAGCAGTTCTTC. Translated, it gives CASSPKLAGGHNEQFF.

The chain joins TRBV6-1 to TRBJ2-3; 12 bases agree with TRBD1. Germline CDR1 MNHNS, CDR2 SASEGT. The CDR3 is 15 amino acids. After removal of 7 bases from V and 3 bases from J, the junction contained 5 bases not matched to a gene. This CDR3 reads CASNRDRGRTDTQYF. The CDR3 region has the DNA TGTGCCAGCAATAGGGACAGGGGGCGGACAGATACGCAGTATTTT.

This clonotype was seen repeatedly, ten times or more. The chain recombines TRBV12-3 or TRBV12-4 with TRBJ2-7; D unresolved. V dropped 5 bases and J dropped 5 bases, with 16 bases sitting between them. The CDR3 is 14 residues long. The CDR3 coding sequence is TGTGCCAGCAGTACCAACAACGGGTACAACGAGCAGTACTTC. Translating it yields CASSTNNGYNEQYF.

This clonotype has ten or more counts. The chain is built from TRBV20-1 and TRBJ2-6, with D unclear. CDR1 is DFQATT, CDR2 SNEGSKA, per germline (reference sequence). The ends were cut back, 1 base at V and 2 bases at J, with 15 bases in the middle. CDR3 size: 17 residues. The CDR3 loop reads CSARVIKGVAGANVLTF. In DNA, the CDR3 is TGCAGTGCTAGAGTTATCAAAGGCGTGGCTGGGGCCAACGTCCTGACTTTC.

This clonotype was detected many times. The J gene is TRBJ1-1, the V gene TRBV6-5; 7 positions agree with TRBD1. V dropped 0 bases and J dropped 5; count of bases not matched to a gene: 12. CDR3 size: 17 residues. Germline V lookup: CDR1 MNHEY, CDR2 SVGAGI. CDR3 region: CASSYSLDFTGVTEAFF. CDR3 DNA: TGTGCCAGCAGTTACTCCCTTGACTTCACAGGGGTAACTGAAGCTTTCTTT.

The genes are TRBV27 and TRBJ2-7; D might be TRBD2 (5 bases). Germline CDR1 MNHEY, CDR2 SMNVEV (reference sequence). The CDR3 length is 14 residues. Trimming took off 6 bases at V and 3 bases at J, with 15 bases between the two ends. For the CDR3, the DNA is TGTGCCAGCAGGCGGGCGCCGGGCCTCTACGAGCAGTACTTC. Amino acid sequence: CASRRAPGLYEQYF.

This clonotype was seen repeatedly, ten times or more. The chain employs TRBV19 and TRBJ1-2, with D perhaps matching TRBD1 (5 bases). Germline V gene lookup returns CDR1 LNHDA and CDR2 SQIVND (reference sequence). The CDR3 covers 12 residues. Trimming cost V 3 bases and J 7 bases, with 9 bases left between them. CDR3 region: CASSIKGRGYTF. CDR3 nucleotides: TGTGCCAGTAGTATCAAGGGGCGTGGCTACACCTTC.

This clonotype was seen a few times. Germline is not matched at one junction end, which may reflect a read error. The chain has TRBV10-3 and TRBJ1-5, with unresolved D. Looked up from germline, CDR1 is ENHRY and CDR2 is SYGVKD. The CDR3 is 14 amino acids. The CDR3 DNA reads TGTGCCATCAGCTCCTCACCTCCAAATCACCCCCAGCATTTT. Translating gives CAISSSPPNHPQHF.

This clonotype was recorded at least ten times. V gene TRBV20-1 combines with J gene TRBJ1-3; the D gene is possibly TRBD1 (5 bases). Germline values: CDR1 DFQATT, CDR2 SNEGSKA (reference sequence). V was shortened by 6 bases and J by 1 base, with 13 bases between the two germline ends. This CDR3 has 14 residues. The CDR3 reads CSAAQVLSGNTIYF. CDR3 nucleotides: TGCAGTGCAGCACAGGTCCTATCTGGAAACACCATATATTTT.

This clonotype was seen many times. The V gene is TRBV7-9, the J gene TRBJ2-7; weak D call: TRBD1 (7 bases). CDR1 is SEHNR and CDR2 is FQNEAQ in the germline V gene (reference sequence). The CDR3 spans 14 residues. V lost 4 bases to trimming and J lost 12 bases, with 22 bases between them. The CDR3 here is CASSSGGQPQNWYF. The CDR3 DNA sequence: TGTGCCAGCAGCTCCGGGGGACAGCCTCAAAATTGGTACTTC.

The sample holds many counts of this clonotype. The chain couples TRBV7-6 to TRBJ1-5; TRBD1 is a possible D gene (6 bases). The CDR3 covers 15 residues. V was shortened by 4 bases and J by 4 bases, with 14 bases between the two germline ends. Germline-derived CDR1 and CDR2 are SGHVS and FNYEAQ. The CDR3 DNA follows: TGTGCCAGCAGCTCGAGCGGGGGCGGGAATCAGCCCCAGCATTTT. Its protein is CASSSSGGGNQPQHF.

This clonotype showed up many times. The J gene is TRBJ2-5, the V gene TRBV12-3 or TRBV12-4; D possibly corresponds to TRBD1 (6 bases). The V and J ends lost 8 bases and 3 bases respectively, with 13 bases between them. The CDR3 spans 13 residues. The CDR3 loop is CASAGQIEETQYF. CDR3 bases: TGTGCCAGCGCCGGACAGATAGAAGAGACCCAGTACTTC.

This clonotype was counted between two and nine times. The V gene is TRBV5-1, the J gene TRBJ2-1, with D maybe TRBD2 (6 bases). The CDR3 is made up of 20 amino acids. Trimming stripped 4 bases from V and 6 bases from J, with 32 bases between. The germline CDR1 and CDR2 sequences are SGHRS and YFSETQ. The CDR3 nucleotides are TGCGCCAGCAGCCCGGCGGGGAGGCTATACCGGGACGCGGGGTCCAATGAGCAGTTCTTC. It specifies CASSPAGRLYRDAGSNEQFF.

At least ten counts were recorded for this clonotype. The CDR3 reads CASSLGTSGRDTQYF. The CDR3 nucleotides read TGTGCCAGCAGCTTAGGGACTAGCGGGAGAGATACGCAGTATTTT. V usage is TRBV7-2 and J usage is TRBJ2-3, with 13 bases identical to TRBD2. The CDR3 is made up of 15 amino acids. Unmatched junction bases numbered 0, after V lost 1 base and J lost 5 bases. Per the germline V gene, CDR1 is SGHTA and CDR2 is FQGNSA.

There are many counts of this clonotype. The genes are TRBV6-6 and TRBJ2-5, with 13 bases matching TRBD2. The germline CDR1 and CDR2 sequences are MNHNY and SVGAGI (reference sequence). CDR3 length: 16 amino acids. V shed 8 bases, J shed 5 bases, and the junction held 11 bases outside the gene matches. The CDR3: CASSVGLAGVAETQYF. The CDR3 region has the DNA TGTGCCAGCTCAGTTGGACTAGCGGGAGTTGCGGAGACCCAGTACTTC.

Many counts were recorded for this clonotype. This chain connects TRBV4-1 to TRBJ1-4, with TRBD1 identical over 11 bases. The junction had 11 bases not matched to a gene; V was cut back by 0 bases and J by 2 bases. The CDR3 runs 20 residues. The V gene's germline CDR1 is MGHRA and CDR2 YSYEKL. The CDR3 bases are TGCGCCAGCAGCCAAGATCCCCTGGGGACAGGGGGGACTACTAATGAAAAACTGTTTTTT. It specifies CASSQDPLGTGGTTNEKLFF.

The chain has TRBV15 and TRBJ1-4; no clear D gene. This CDR3 spans 13 amino acids. V dropped 8 bases and J dropped 4 bases, with 11 bases sitting between them. Germline loops: CDR1 LNHNV, CDR2 YYDKDF (reference sequence). The DNA for the CDR3 is TGTGCCACCTCGCTACAGTTTAATGAAAAACTGTTTTTT. It codes for CATSLQFNEKLFF. Variable domain in full (rest from reference TRBV15 and TRBJ1-4): DAMVIQNPRYQVTQFGKPVTLSCSQTLNHNVMYWYQQKSSQAPKLLFHYYDKDFNNEADTPDNFQSRRPNTSFCFLDIRSPGLGDTAMYLCATSLQFNEKLFFGSGTQLSVL.